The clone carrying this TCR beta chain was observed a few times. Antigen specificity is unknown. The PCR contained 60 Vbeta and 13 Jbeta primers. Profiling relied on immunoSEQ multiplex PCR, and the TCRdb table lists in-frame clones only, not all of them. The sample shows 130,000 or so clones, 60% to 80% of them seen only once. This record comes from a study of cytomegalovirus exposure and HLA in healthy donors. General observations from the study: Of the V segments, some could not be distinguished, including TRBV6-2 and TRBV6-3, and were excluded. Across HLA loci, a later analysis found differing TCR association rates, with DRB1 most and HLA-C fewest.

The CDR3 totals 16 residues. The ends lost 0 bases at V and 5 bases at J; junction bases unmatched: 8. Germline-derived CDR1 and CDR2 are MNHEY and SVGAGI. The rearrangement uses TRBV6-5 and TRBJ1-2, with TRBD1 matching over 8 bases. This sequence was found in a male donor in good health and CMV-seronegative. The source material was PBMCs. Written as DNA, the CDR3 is TGTGCCAGCAGTTACTCCGGACAGGGTCTCCCTTATGGCTACACCTTC. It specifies CASSYSGQGLPYGYTF.